This TCR beta chain derives from a study of beta chain features in type 1 diabetes. Study-wide results and limits: TCRB CDR3s from Type 1 diabetes patients were moderately but significantly shorter in all four CD4+ subsets. Sequencing of cDNA might inflate the share of cells that strongly express TCR.

Sequenced material consisted of expressed TCRB transcripts (all of the isolated RNA was reverse transcribed). Sequencing was performed with immunoSEQ multiplex PCR; in TCRdb, only in-frame clones are kept and a portion is missing. Of 450,000 to 550,000 clones in the sample, approximately 28% were seen once. Note on this clone: Its antigen is as yet unknown.

Germline V gives CDR1 ENHRY, CDR2 SYGVKD. The CDR3 sequence is 13 residues long. The V end lost 8 bases, the J end lost 1 base, and 11 bases lay between the germline ends. Sequenced input: naive CD4+ T cells from blood. This TCR was sampled from a man aged 18 to 30 in good health. J is TRBJ1-1 and V is TRBV10-3; the D gene is possibly TRBD1 (5 bases). CDR3 protein: CAIRRGTNTEAFF. DNA of the CDR3: TGTGCCATCCGGAGAGGGACGAACACTGAAGCTTTCTTT.